This entry lists 32 T cell receptor beta chains sequenced from one sample in a study of untreated major depressive disorder (dated by TCRdb to the late 2010s). Receptor libraries were prepared by the immunoSEQ multiplex PCR assay. TCRdb took this table from immuneACCESS and kept in-frame rearrangements with V and J called. Such tables lack part of the clones; where checked against another copy, unresolved V genes explain under half of the gap, and the rest is unexplained. The sample table records fewer than 25,000 clones; 85% of these occur just once. The top ten clones comprise about 0.82% of the sample. Sequenced: CD4+ T cells from PBMCs. The receptors originated from a woman aged 25 to 39 in good health.

The chain uses TRBV28 and TRBJ1-5; D may be TRBD1 (5 bases). V lost 6 bases and J lost 0, with 9 bases in between. The CDR3 consists of 14 residues. CDR1 is MDHEN and CDR2 is SYDVKM in the germline V gene. The CDR3 spells CASSAGHSNQPQHF. CDR3 DNA sequence: TGTGCCAGCAGCGCCGGACATAGCAATCAGCCCCAGCATTTT.

This rearrangement joins TRBV7-9 to TRBJ2-5; 10 bases map to TRBD1. The V gene end was trimmed by 4 bases and the J gene end by 2 bases; junction bases not matched to a gene: 10. The germline V gene has CDR1 SEHNR and CDR2 FQNEAQ (reference sequence). This CDR3 contains 17 residues. The DNA of the CDR3 is TGTGCCAGCAGCTCCGGGACAGGGGAGAGTTTACAAGAGACCCAGTACTTC. This gives the protein CASSSGTGESLQETQYF.

CDR3 nucleotide sequence: TGCGCCAGCAGCCAAGGTAGAGGGAGTATATCCGGGGAGCTGTTTTTT. This encodes CASSQGRGSISGELFF. The J gene is TRBJ2-2, the V gene TRBV4-1; a weak D match, TRBD2 (5 bases). There are 16 residues in the CDR3. Between the trimmed V and J ends, which lost 1 base and 6 bases, there was a span of 15 bases. CDR1 and CDR2 (germline): MGHRA, YSYEKL.

The gene calls are TRBV9 and TRBJ2-3, with D perhaps matching TRBD2 (5 bases). Germline loops: CDR1 SGDLS, CDR2 YYNGEE. The CDR3 contains 12 residues. Trimming removed 4 bases at V and 2 bases at J, with 5 bases between. CDR3 nucleotide sequence: TGTGCCAGCAGCCGGGACACAGATACGCAGTATTTT. This gives the protein CASSRDTDTQYF. Together with reference TRBV9 and TRBJ2-3, the CDR3 gives the full variable domain: DSGVTQTPKHLITATGQRVTLRCSPRSGDLSVYWYQQSLDQGLQFLIQYYNGEERAKGNILERFSAQQFPDLHSELNLSSLELGDSALYFCASSRDTDTQYFGPGTRLTVL.

V gene TRBV6-1 combines with J gene TRBJ2-5; D is unresolved. The germline V and J ends were trimmed by 4 bases and 0 bases, with 12 bases remaining between them. The length of the CDR3 is 15 residues. Germline V lookup: CDR1 MNHNS, CDR2 SASEGT. The CDR3 DNA follows: TGTGCCAGCAGTGTCACTTCTTTGTACCAAGAGACCCAGTACTTC. This encodes CASSVTSLYQETQYF.

This clone was observed a single time. V and J are TRBV7-9 and TRBJ1-3; no clear D. V was clipped by 11 bases and J by 5 bases, with 16 bases between them. Germline lookup yields CDR1 SEHNR and CDR2 FQNEAQ (reference sequence). The CDR3 sequence is 13 residues long. CDR3 DNA sequence: TGTGCCGTCCTTTGGATTGGAAGAAACACCATATATTTT. This codes for CAVLWIGRNTIYF.

The V gene is TRBV6-1, the J gene TRBJ2-5; tentatively, D is TRBD1 (6 bases). Per the germline V gene, CDR1 is MNHNS and CDR2 is SASEGT. V shed 5 bases and J shed 5 bases, with 12 bases lying between them. The CDR3 length is 13 residues. For the CDR3, the DNA is TGTGCCAGCAGTTCACAGGGTGCGGAGACCCAGTACTTC. Translated: CASSSQGAETQYF.

The chain links TRBV5-4 to TRBJ2-5, with D possibly matching TRBD2 (9 bases). The length of the CDR3 is 14 residues. Germline V gene lookup returns CDR1 SGHNT and CDR2 YYREEE (reference sequence). Trimming took 3 bases from V and 4 from J, leaving 13 bases between them. Here the CDR3 reads CASSSSGTGETQYF. The CDR3 nucleotides are TGTGCCAGCAGCTCTAGCGGGACAGGAGAGACCCAGTACTTC.

The chain links TRBV6-5 to TRBJ2-2; D not resolved. Germline loops: CDR1 MNHEY, CDR2 SVGAGI. V lost 3 bases and J 6 bases, leaving 8 bases between the germline ends. The CDR3 covers 13 residues. The CDR3 spells CASSYMYAGELFF. The CDR3 region has the DNA TGTGCCAGCAGTTATATGTATGCCGGGGAGCTGTTTTTT.

The V and J genes are TRBV28 and TRBJ2-7; D is ambiguous. CDR3 length: 12 residues. Trimming left V 7 bases short and J 6 bases short, with 13 bases between. The germline V gene encodes CDR1 MDHEN and CDR2 SYDVKM. The CDR3 DNA reads TGTGCCAGCACCGGCCTCCTCAGCGAGCAGTACTTC. Protein: CASTGLLSEQYF.

The J gene is TRBJ2-3, the V gene TRBV9; 10 positions agree with TRBD2. Germline V gives CDR1 SGDLS, CDR2 YYNGEE. J lost 3 bases, V lost 4 bases, and 2 bases had no gene match. This CDR3 is 14 amino acids long. The CDR3 region has the DNA TGTGCCAGCAGCCCTAGCGGGAGAACAGATACGCAGTATTTT. It specifies CASSPSGRTDTQYF. The complete variable domain, with remaining parts taken from reference TRBV9 and TRBJ2-3, reads DSGVTQTPKHLITATGQRVTLRCSPRSGDLSVYWYQQSLDQGLQFLIQYYNGEERAKGNILERFSAQQFPDLHSELNLSSLELGDSALYFCASSPSGRTDTQYFGPGTRLTVL.

The chain joins TRBV19 to TRBJ2-7; TRBD1 aligns across 7 bases. V shed 4 bases, J shed 5 bases, and the junction held 11 bases outside the gene matches. This CDR3 region has 15 residues. CDR1 is LNHDA, CDR2 SQIVND, per germline (reference sequence). CDR3 DNA: TGTGCCAGTAGTAGAGACAGGGAGCCGAGAAACGAGCAGTACTTC. Amino acids: CASSRDREPRNEQYF.

This chain uses TRBV6-1 with TRBJ2-5, with D possibly TRBD2 on 7 matching bases. The CDR3 runs to 15 residues. Between the trimmed V and J ends, which lost 8 bases and 5 bases, there was a span of 21 bases. Germline lookup yields CDR1 MNHNS and CDR2 SASEGT. The CDR3 DNA is TGTGCCAGCGCCCGGGGGGCGGGGGCCATCGAGACCCAGTACTTC. Translated, it gives CASARGAGAIETQYF.

The chain couples TRBV15 to TRBJ2-1; 9 bases map to TRBD1. Per germline, CDR1 LNHNV and CDR2 YYDKDF (reference sequence). V lost 3 bases, J lost 8 bases, and 5 bases stayed unmatched. CDR3 length equals 14 residues. The DNA of the CDR3 is TGTGCCACCAGCAGGGACAGGGGACCAGATGAGCAGTTCTTC. Translated: CATSRDRGPDEQFF.

This chain uses TRBV11-3 with TRBJ2-7, with 9 bases aligning to TRBD2. The CDR3 loop spans 14 amino acids. Germline loops: CDR1 SGHNT, CDR2 YENEEA. The V segment lost 4 bases and the J segment 6 bases; nucleotides outside the gene matches: 7. The chain's CDR3 is CASSSKREAGEQYF. The CDR3 bases are TGTGCCAGCAGCTCCAAGCGGGAGGCAGGCGAGCAGTACTTC. The full variable domain, completed using reference TRBV11-3 and TRBJ2-7, is EAGVVQSPRYKIIEKKQPVAFWCNPISGHNTLYWYLQNLGQGPELLIRYENEEAVDDSQLPKDRFSAERLKGVDSTLKIQPAELGDSAVYLCASSSKREAGEQYFGPGTRLTVT.

This rearrangement joins TRBV9 to TRBJ2-3; 10 bases are shared with TRBD1. The CDR3 loop spans 17 amino acids. The V gene end was trimmed by 4 bases and the J gene end by 2 bases; junction bases not matched to a gene: 10. Germline-derived CDR1 and CDR2 are SGDLS and YYNGEE. The CDR3 DNA follows: TGTGCCAGCAGCCCAACCTGGACAGGGGGGATCACAGATACGCAGTATTTT. Encoded protein: CASSPTWTGGITDTQYF.

This chain connects TRBV5-6 to TRBJ1-2; the D gene is possibly TRBD1 (6 bases). CDR3 length: 13 residues. Trimming cost V 4 bases and J 5 bases, with 12 bases left between them. Germline values: CDR1 SGHDT, CDR2 YYEEEE. CDR3 amino acids: CASSPTGVYGYTF. The CDR3 DNA is TGTGCCAGCAGCCCGACAGGTGTTTATGGCTACACCTTC.

The V and J genes are TRBV5-6 and TRBJ1-2, with 7 bases lining up with TRBD1. Germline V CDR1 and CDR2: SGHDT, YYEEEE. V trimming: 3 bases; J trimming: 7 bases; junction bases outside the gene matches: 12. This CDR3 has 15 residues. This CDR3 is CASSWYDRVSGGYTF. DNA for the CDR3: TGTGCCAGCAGCTGGTACGACAGGGTCTCGGGTGGCTACACCTTC.

This chain links TRBV30 with TRBJ2-2; D is possibly TRBD1 (6 bases). CDR3 size: 14 residues. V was clipped by 2 bases and J by 5 bases, with 12 bases between them. Germline-derived CDR1 and CDR2 are GTSNPN and SVGIG (reference sequence). In nucleotides, the CDR3 is TGTGCCTGGAGTAAGGGGGAACTAACCGGGGAGCTGTTTTTT. As protein: CAWSKGELTGELFF.

This clone was seen more than once but under ten times. The gene calls are TRBV5-1 and TRBJ1-2; D is undetermined. The V and J ends lost 5 bases and 0 bases respectively, with 5 bases between them. Looked up from germline, CDR1 is SGHRS and CDR2 is YFSETQ. The CDR3 loop spans 12 amino acids. The CDR3 DNA follows: TGCGCCAGCAGGGGAGCTAACTATGGCTACACCTTC. Translated, it gives CASRGANYGYTF.

The table lists this clone with a few counts. The CDR3 DNA sequence: TGTGCCAGCGGCTCGAACTCAGGGTTAGGTTCACCCCTCCACTTT. It is translated as CASGSNSGLGSPLHF. The chain joins TRBV28 to TRBJ1-6; a possible D gene is TRBD1 (5 bases). The CDR3 totals 15 residues. V was clipped by 8 bases and J by 9 bases, with 20 bases between them. CDR1 is MDHEN, CDR2 SYDVKM, per germline.

The chain couples TRBV18 to TRBJ2-7; 7 bases agree with TRBD2. CDR1 and CDR2 from the germline V gene are KGHSH and LQKENI. V was pared by 0 bases and J by 2 bases, with 10 bases of the junction left unmatched. The CDR3 contains 17 residues. The CDR3 DNA reads as TGTGCCAGCTCACCACCGGGGAGCGGGGCGAACCCCTACGAGCAGTACTTC. Translated, it gives CASSPPGSGANPYEQYF.

The genes are TRBV4-1 and TRBJ2-7; D assignment may be TRBD1 or TRBD2 (5 bases each). The CDR3 is 14 residues long. V was cut by 1 base and J by 5 bases, with 12 bases left in between. The germline V gene encodes CDR1 MGHRA and CDR2 YSYEKL. CDR3 sequence reads: CASSQGLRDHEQYF. As DNA, the CDR3 is TGCGCCAGCAGCCAAGGTCTCAGGGACCACGAGCAGTACTTC.

The chain has TRBV30 and TRBJ2-1; TRBD2 matches 8 bases. Germline V gene sequence: CDR1 GTSNPN, CDR2 SVGIG (reference sequence). This CDR3 contains 14 residues. The V segment lost 5 bases and the J segment 7 bases; nucleotides outside the gene matches: 10. In DNA, the CDR3 is TGTGCCTGGGGTTTTGGACTAGCCTTTAATGAGCAGTTCTTC. Its protein product is CAWGFGLAFNEQFF.

The chain joins TRBV7-9 to TRBJ2-5, with TRBD1 as a possible D gene (6 bases). The CDR3 is 14 amino acids. In germline, CDR1 is SEHNR, CDR2 FQNEAQ (reference sequence). Trimming took 4 bases from V and 2 from J, leaving 11 bases between them. CDR3 DNA: TGTGCCAGCAGCTCCTACAGGGAGCAAGAGACCCAGTACTTC. It encodes CASSSYREQETQYF.

This chain joins TRBV27 and TRBJ2-2; D unresolved. The CDR3 runs to 14 residues. Germline V CDR1 and CDR2: MNHEY, SMNVEV (reference sequence). Trimming shortened V by 3 bases and J by 7 bases, and 12 bases separated the two germline ends. CDR3 sequence: CASSFRQAVGELFF. The CDR3 coding sequence is TGTGCCAGCAGTTTCCGCCAGGCGGTCGGGGAGCTGTTTTTT.

The CDR3 region is CASSFDSAYNEQFF. DNA of the CDR3: TGTGCCAGCAGTTTCGACTCCGCGTACAATGAGCAGTTCTTC. The J gene is TRBJ2-1, the V gene TRBV27; D is uncertain. The CDR3 is made up of 14 amino acids. The V and J ends lost 3 bases and 4 bases respectively, with 10 bases between them. From germline, CDR1 is MNHEY and CDR2 SMNVEV (reference sequence).

This sequence joins TRBV9 and TRBJ1-2, with 10 positions matching TRBD1. The CDR3 length is 14 residues. Trimming at V came to 4 bases and at J to 5 bases, leaving 5 bases not matched to a gene. Germline V gene lookup returns CDR1 SGDLS and CDR2 YYNGEE. CDR3 amino acids: CASSPTDRGYGYTF. The CDR3 nucleotides are TGTGCCAGCAGCCCCACGGACAGGGGGTATGGCTACACCTTC.

The rearrangement joins TRBV29-1 to TRBJ2-1, with TRBD2 identical over 8 bases. The CDR3 covers 12 residues. In germline, CDR1 is SQVTM, CDR2 ANQGSEA. J lost 8 bases, V lost 3 bases, and 3 bases had no gene match. CDR3 in amino acids: CSVDTSGYEQFF. In DNA form, the CDR3 reads TGCAGCGTTGACACTAGCGGCTATGAGCAGTTCTTC.

This chain connects TRBV28 to TRBJ1-2; D is possibly TRBD1 (5 bases). This CDR3 is built from 13 residues. V lost 6 bases to trimming and J lost 4 bases, with 12 bases between them. The germline V gene has CDR1 MDHEN and CDR2 SYDVKM. The CDR3 loop is CASSPTVPYGYTF. The CDR3 region has the DNA TGTGCCAGCAGCCCGACAGTCCCCTATGGCTACACCTTC.

The rearrangement joins TRBV9 to TRBJ2-7; 7 bases are shared with TRBD2. In germline, CDR1 is SGDLS, CDR2 YYNGEE. This CDR3 is built from 16 residues. With V trimmed by 3 bases and J by 2 bases, 11 bases remained unmatched. This CDR3 is CASSDTQTSRTYEQYF. The CDR3 DNA sequence: TGTGCCAGCAGCGACACTCAGACTAGCAGGACCTACGAGCAGTACTTC.

The chain employs TRBV15 and TRBJ2-3; TRBD2 is a possible D gene (6 bases). Germline values: CDR1 LNHNV, CDR2 YYDKDF (reference sequence). This CDR3 is 15 amino acids long. V lost 1 base and J lost 5, with 13 bases in between. Here the CDR3 reads CATSRVRQGLDTQYF. CDR3 DNA sequence: TGTGCCACCAGCAGAGTCCGGCAGGGACTAGATACGCAGTATTTT.